Shown below are 11 T cell receptor beta chains from a single sample sequenced in a study of T cells after yellow fever vaccination. TCRdb called the 5' RACE reads again in MiXCR, with one record for every CDR3 protein. The sample consists of about 330,000 distinct CDR3 sequences, 6.8% of them appearing once. Here the sequenced sample was PBMCs, taken 35 to 50 days after the first yellow fever vaccination. The receptors come from a man in his late teens or twenties who received the YFV17D yellow fever vaccine.

The chain is built from TRBV7-9 and TRBJ2-7, with TRBD1 matching 7 bases. Germline loops: CDR1 SEHNR, CDR2 FQNEAQ (reference sequence). This CDR3 is built from 15 residues. V was pared by 4 bases and J by 6 bases, with 12 bases of the junction left unmatched. As DNA, the CDR3 is TGTGCCAGCAGCTCTCCCACGGACAGGTACCTCGAGCAGTACGTC. Translated, it gives CASSSPTDRYLEQYV.

The rearrangement links TRBV10-3 to TRBJ2-3; TRBD1 aligns across 11 bases. The CDR3 consists of 14 residues. Germline CDR1 is ENHRY and CDR2 is SYGVKD. V shed 7 bases, J shed 6 bases, and the junction held 6 bases outside the gene matches. For the CDR3, the DNA is TGTGCCATCAAAGGGACAGGGGGACTCGATACGCAGTATTTT. Translating it yields CAIKGTGGLDTQYF.

J is TRBJ2-1 and V is TRBV5-4, with TRBD1 matching over 9 bases. The germline CDR1 and CDR2 sequences are SGHNT and YYREEE (reference sequence). CDR3 length: 15 residues. V was pared by 1 base and J by 8 bases, with 7 bases of the junction left unmatched. The CDR3 reads CASSLSPGQGYEQFF. CDR3 bases: TGTGCCAGCAGCTTGTCACCGGGACAGGGCTATGAGCAGTTCTTC.

The chain recombines TRBV11-2 with TRBJ2-1; D remains ambiguous. In germline, CDR1 is SGHAT, CDR2 FQNNGV. V shed 3 bases and J shed 7 bases, with 13 bases lying between them. The CDR3 spans 14 residues. Written as DNA, the CDR3 is TGTGCCAGCAGCTTGGGCAGGAGTGGGAATGAGCAGTTCTTC. It yields the protein CASSLGRSGNEQFF. The variable domain in full, completed from reference TRBV11-2 and TRBJ2-1, reads EAGVAQSPRYKIIEKRQSVAFWCNPISGHATLYWYQQILGQGPKLLIQFQNNGVVDDSQLPKDRFSAERLKGVDSTLKIQPAKLEDSAVYLCASSLGRSGNEQFFGPGTRLTVL.

This clonotype has more than one count but fewer than ten. The chain joins TRBV7-6 to TRBJ2-3; 7 nucleotides line up with TRBD2. The CDR3 runs to 16 residues. Germline CDR1 SGHVS, CDR2 FNYEAQ. J was trimmed by 0 bases and V by 2 bases; bases with no gene match: 5. For the CDR3, the DNA is TGTGCCAGCAGCTTATCTTGGGGGGGGAGCACAGATACGCAGTATTTT. Its translation is CASSLSWGGSTDTQYF.

The chain links TRBV28 to TRBJ2-2, with a possible D match to TRBD1 (5 bases). With 5 bases removed from V and 6 bases from J, the gap between germline ends came to 16 bases. The CDR3 runs to 15 residues. Germline assignment: CDR1 MDHEN and CDR2 SYDVKM. The CDR3 spells CASSPTVLGPGELFF. The CDR3 nucleotides are TGTGCCAGCAGTCCCACCGTGTTGGGGCCCGGGGAGCTGTTTTTT.

This chain links TRBV5-4 with TRBJ2-1; 8 nucleotides match TRBD2. J lost 0 bases, V lost 5 bases, and 7 bases had no gene match. Germline-derived CDR1 and CDR2 are SGHNT and YYREEE (reference sequence). This CDR3 contains 16 residues. The CDR3 DNA is TGTGCCAGCAGTTGGCTAGCGGGTAACTCCTACAATGAGCAGTTCTTC. This codes for CASSWLAGNSYNEQFF.

This clonotype was counted a few times. This sequence joins TRBV4-2 and TRBJ1-3, with D unclear. The germline gives CDR1 LGHNA, CDR2 YNFKEQ. CDR3 length equals 15 residues. V was clipped by 0 bases and J by 8 bases, with 14 bases between them. The CDR3 sequence: CASSQETMVEDTIYF. The CDR3 DNA reads as TGTGCCAGCAGCCAAGAAACAATGGTGGAGGACACCATATATTTT.

In its sample, this clonotype was seen many times. This sequence joins TRBV6-5 and TRBJ2-7, with unresolved D. CDR3 size: 14 residues. Germline lookup yields CDR1 MNHEY and CDR2 SVGAGI. Trimming took 0 bases from V and 5 from J, leaving 11 bases between them. CDR3 sequence (DNA): TGTGCCAGCAGTTACTCGAGATCGGTCCACGAGCAGTACTTC. This codes for CASSYSRSVHEQYF.

On this clonotype: Because it lacks the conserved phenylalanine or tryptophan at the end, this CDR3 is likely a read error. CDR3 region: CASSVRQGASLADTQYS. The CDR3 coding sequence is TGTGCCAGCAGCGTCCGACAGGGGGCAAGTTTGGCAGATACGCAGTATTCT. This chain links TRBV11-2 with TRBJ2-3; TRBD1 aligns across 10 bases. Germline V gene sequence: CDR1 SGHAT, CDR2 FQNNGV. With 5 bases clipped from V and 4 bases from J, the junction kept 12 bases outside the gene matches. The CDR3 consists of 17 residues.

This rearrangement joins TRBV29-1 to TRBJ2-7; 7 bases match TRBD1. The V gene's germline CDR1 is SQVTM and CDR2 ANQGSEA. V dropped 5 bases and J dropped 2; count of bases not matched to a gene: 3. This CDR3 region has 12 residues. CDR3 nucleotides: TGCAGCGTTAGGGACAGAGCCTACGAGCAGTACGTC. As protein: CSVRDRAYEQYV.